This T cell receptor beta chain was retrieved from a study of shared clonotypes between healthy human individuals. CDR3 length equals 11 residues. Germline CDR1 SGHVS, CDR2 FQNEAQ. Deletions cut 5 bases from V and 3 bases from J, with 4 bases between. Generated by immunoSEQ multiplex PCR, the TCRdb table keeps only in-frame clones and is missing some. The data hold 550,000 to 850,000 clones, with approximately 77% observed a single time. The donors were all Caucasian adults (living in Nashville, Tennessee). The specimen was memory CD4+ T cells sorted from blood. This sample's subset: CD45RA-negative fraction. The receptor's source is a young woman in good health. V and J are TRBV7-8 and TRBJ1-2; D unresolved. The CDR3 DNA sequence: TGTGCCAGCAGCGGATACTATGGCTACACCTTC. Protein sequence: CASSGYYGYTF. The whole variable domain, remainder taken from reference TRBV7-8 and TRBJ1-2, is GAGVSQSPRYKVAKRGQDVALRCDPISGHVSLFWYQQALGQGPEFLTYFQNEAQLDKSGLPSDRFFAERPEGSVSTLKIQRTQQEDSAVYLCASSGYYGYTFGSGTRLTVV.